Each of the 20 T cell receptor beta chains below was sequenced from the same sample in a study of T cells in women clearing cervical HPV infection (dated by TCRdb to the late 2010s). Preparation of the library involved the immunoSEQ multiplex PCR assay. Sourced from immuneACCESS, this table was stored by TCRdb with only in-frame sequences that have V and J called. A share of the clones is absent; for the studies checked, an unresolved V gene accounts for under half, and the remainder has no known explanation. The table held for this sample gives about 23,000 clones. The ten largest make up over 7.5% of the sample. The sample taken for sequencing was blood buffy coat. The receptor set was obtained from a woman aged 18-69 years with a cervical HPV16 infection that either progressed to CIN3+ or cleared (not recorded which).

CDR3 residues: CASSLRLADTGELFF. Partial CDR3 DNA: TGTGCCAGCAGCCTTAGACTAGCGGACACCGGGGAG. The chain links TRBV7-2 to TRBJ2-2; 9 nucleotides match TRBD2. The read stops 3 residues short of the end of the CDR3; the missing end is completed from the germline J gene. The V gene end was trimmed by 5 bases and the J gene end by 3 bases; junction bases not matched to a gene: 4. Germline lookup yields CDR1 SGHTA and CDR2 FQGNSA. This CDR3 has 15 residues.

The CDR3 DNA, read in part, is TGCAGTGCTAGAGATTGGCCAGCGGCCTACCAAGAGACC. Its protein product is CSARDWPAAYQET. The full CDR3 is CSARDWPAAYQETQYF. The rearrangement uses TRBV20-1 and TRBJ2-5; a possible D gene is TRBD2 (5 bases). Read sequence stops 3 residues before the CDR3 end, and the germline J gene provides the missing end. This CDR3 contains 16 residues. Germline CDR1 is DFQATT and CDR2 is SNEGSKA (reference sequence). Between the trimmed V and J ends, which lost 0 bases and 0 bases, there was a span of 14 bases.

A note on this clone: The read finishes 3 residues shy of the CDR3 end, and the germline J gene is used to complete it. V usage is TRBV2 and J usage is TRBJ1-6; D uncertain. This CDR3 comprises 15 residues. V gave up 6 bases and J gave up 0 bases, with 9 bases separating them. Per germline, CDR1 SNHLY and CDR2 FYNNEI. CDR3 region: CASRAESSYNSPLHF. The sequenced CDR3 bases are TGTGCCAGCAGGGCAGAGAGCTCCTATAATTCACCC. The full variable domain, rest sourced from reference TRBV2 and TRBJ1-6, is EPEVTQTPSHQVTQMGQEVILRCVPISNHLYFYWYRQILGQKVEFLVSFYNNEISEKSEIFDDQFSVERPDGSNFTLKIRSTKLEDSAMYFCASRAESSYNSPLHFGNGTRLTVT.

About this clone: The read ends 3 residues before the CDR3 terminus; that terminus is restored from the germline J gene. The chain is built from TRBV5-6 and TRBJ2-7; TRBD1 might be the D (6 bases). With 0 bases removed from V and 6 bases from J, the gap between germline ends came to 13 bases. This CDR3 is 14 amino acids long. Germline V gene data show CDR1 as SGHDT and CDR2 as YYEEEE. Partial CDR3 DNA: TGTGCCAGCAGCTTGGCCGGGACACAGGCCGAG. Protein product: CASSLAGTQAE. The complete CDR3 reads CASSLAGTQAEQYF.

As for this clone: The read stops 3 residues short of the end of the CDR3; the missing end is completed from the germline J gene. This chain connects TRBV19 to TRBJ2-1; tentatively, D is TRBD2 (6 bases). V was pared by 7 bases and J by 6 bases, with 16 bases between. CDR3 length: 14 residues. CDR1 LNHDA and CDR2 SQIVND come from the germline V gene (reference sequence). The CDR3 reads CASTPGLRFNEQFF. CDR3 DNA (partial): TGTGCCAGTACCCCGGGACTTCGCTTCAATGAG.

Details on this clone: The read finishes 3 residues shy of the CDR3 end, and the germline J gene is used to complete it. The rearrangement links TRBV5-1 to TRBJ2-3; D gene uncertain. Germline CDR1 is SGHRS and CDR2 is YFSETQ. Deletions cut 0 bases from V and 6 bases from J, with 11 bases between. This CDR3 is 14 amino acids long. CDR3 protein: CASSLVSRRDTQYF. The sequenced part of the CDR3 DNA is TGCGCCAGCAGCTTGGTTTCGCGGCGGGATACG.

In the case of this clone: Coverage ceases 3 residues before the CDR3 finishes, and the germline J gene fills in the end. V is TRBV6-1 and J is TRBJ1-2, with D perhaps matching TRBD1 (5 bases). The germline V gene encodes CDR1 MNHNS and CDR2 SASEGT. The CDR3 has 15 residues. Incomplete CDR3 DNA: TGTGCCAGCAGTGAAACAGGAAGCTCCTACAATGAC. Translated: CASSETGSSYND. The CDR3 in full is CASSETGSSYNDYTF.

About this clone itself: The read terminates 3 residues ahead of where the CDR3 ends, so the germline J gene completes it. The chain is built from TRBV5-1 and TRBJ1-1; TRBD1 might be the D (6 bases). V dropped 4 bases and J dropped 2 bases, with 15 bases sitting between them. Germline assignment: CDR1 SGHRS and CDR2 YFSETQ. The CDR3 length is 15 residues. Partial CDR3 DNA: TGCGCCAGCAGCCCAGGACAGTTTTCCAACACTGAA. This gives the protein CASSPGQFSNTE. The whole CDR3 protein is CASSPGQFSNTEAFF.

On this clone itself: The junction shows a germline mismatch at one end, possibly a read error. The read finishes 3 residues shy of the CDR3 end, and the germline J gene is used to complete it. V is TRBV7-7 and J is TRBJ1-1; a possible D gene is TRBD1 (5 bases). CDR1 is SSHAT and CDR2 is FNYEAQ in the germline V gene (reference sequence). The CDR3 runs 13 residues. Incomplete CDR3 DNA: TGTGCTAGCAGCTTAGCGGCCGGGGGTGAA. Residues: CASSLAAGGE. In full, the CDR3 reads CASSLAAGGEAFF.

With respect to this clone: Read coverage stops 3 residues before the CDR3 terminus; the germline J gene supplies the remainder. The V call is TRBV5-5, the J call TRBJ1-1; TRBD1 agrees at 9 bases. The V gene's germline CDR1 is SGHKS and CDR2 YYEKEE (reference sequence). This CDR3 has 14 residues. Trimming took 4 bases from V and 5 from J; bases not matched to a gene: 6. The CDR3: CASSAGQGGTEAFF. Incomplete CDR3 DNA: TGTGCCAGCAGCGCGGGACAGGGAGGTACTGAA.

As for this clone: The read finishes 3 residues shy of the CDR3 end, and the germline J gene is used to complete it. V usage is TRBV20-1 and J usage is TRBJ2-6; maybe TRBD1 (5 bases). Germline loops: CDR1 DFQATT, CDR2 SNEGSKA (reference sequence). The V end lost 4 bases, the J end lost 0 bases, and 7 bases lay between the germline ends. CDR3 size: 14 residues. Partial CDR3 DNA: TGCAGTGCTAAGACAGCCTCTGGGGCCAACGTC. This encodes CSAKTASGANV. The CDR3, in full, reads CSAKTASGANVLTF.

As to this clone: The read ends 3 residues shy of where the CDR3 ends; the end is completed using the germline J gene. This chain uses TRBV18 with TRBJ2-3; 9 bases fit TRBD2. In germline, CDR1 is KGHSH, CDR2 LQKENI. The CDR3 is 15 residues long. Germline trimming cut 6 bases from V and 2 bases from J; bases unmatched to any gene: 6. CDR3 sequence reads: CASSNLAGDTDTQYF. CDR3 DNA, as far as it was read: TGTGCCAGCTCCAACTTAGCGGGGGACACAGATACG.

Remarks on this clone: The read ends 3 residues before the CDR3 terminus; that terminus is restored from the germline J gene. The chain joins TRBV5-6 to TRBJ2-7; a possible D gene is TRBD1 (5 bases). The CDR3 runs to 13 residues. Trimming pared 0 bases from V and 4 bases from J, leaving 8 bases between. Germline V gives CDR1 SGHDT, CDR2 YYEEEE. CDR3 protein: CASSLGGTYEQYF. The CDR3 bases that were read are TGTGCCAGCAGCTTGGGGGGCACTTACGAG.

As concerns this clone: The missing CDR3 end, 3 residues past where the read stops, is filled in from the germline J gene. The chain links TRBV11-1 to TRBJ2-4, with 15 positions matching TRBD2. Germline CDR1 SGHAT, CDR2 FQDESV (reference sequence). CDR3 length: 15 amino acids. CDR3: CASSPGTSGGRIQYF. The sequenced part of the CDR3 DNA is TGTGCCAGCAGCCCGGGGACTAGCGGGGGGAGGATT.

As to this clone: The read halts 3 residues ahead of the CDR3 end, with the missing end drawn from the germline J gene. V usage is TRBV29-1 and J usage is TRBJ2-3, with 8 bases that match TRBD2. Germline V gives CDR1 SQVTM, CDR2 ANQGSEA. CDR3 length equals 13 residues. V shed 8 bases, J shed 0 bases, and the junction held 4 bases outside the gene matches. The sequenced part of the CDR3 DNA is TGCAGCTTTAGCGGGACTAGCACAGATACG. Its translation is CSFSGTSTDT. The entire CDR3 is CSFSGTSTDTQYF.

In regard to this clone: The read falls 3 residues short of the CDR3 end, and the missing part is taken from the germline J gene. V usage is TRBV20-1 and J usage is TRBJ2-7; TRBD1 aligns across 7 bases. The junction had 9 bases not matched to a gene; V was cut back by 4 bases and J by 6 bases. Looked up from germline, CDR1 is DFQATT and CDR2 is SNEGSKA (reference sequence). The CDR3 extends over 13 amino acids. This chain's CDR3 is CSAMDQTGREQYF. The DNA read from the CDR3 is TGCAGTGCTATGGATCAGACAGGGCGCGAG.

As concerns this clone: The read finishes 3 residues shy of the CDR3 end, and the germline J gene is used to complete it. This chain uses TRBV2 with TRBJ1-4, with D possibly TRBD1 on 5 matching bases. V was trimmed by 4 bases and J by 5 bases, leaving 17 bases between them. Germline V gene data show CDR1 as SNHLY and CDR2 as FYNNEI. This CDR3 has 16 residues. CDR3 sequence reads: CASSGSTVFRNEKLFF. Incomplete CDR3 DNA: TGTGCCAGCAGTGGCTCGACAGTGTTTAGGAATGAAAAA.

Of note for this clone: With the read ending 3 residues before the CDR3 end, the germline J gene is used to fill in that end. The chain uses TRBV20-1 and TRBJ2-2; 9 bases map to TRBD2. Germline V gene sequence: CDR1 DFQATT, CDR2 SNEGSKA (reference sequence). The CDR3 is made up of 15 amino acids. Trimming at V came to 0 bases and at J to 7 bases, leaving 6 bases not matched to a gene. Partial CDR3 DNA: TGCAGTGCTAGAGATCTGGCGGGGGGGTTCGGGGAG. This translates into CSARDLAGGFGE. The full CDR3 sequence reads CSARDLAGGFGELFF.

For this clone: The read ends 3 residues before the CDR3 terminus; that terminus is restored from the germline J gene. The chain couples TRBV4-1 to TRBJ1-2; D ambiguous. This CDR3 spans 16 amino acids. Germline-derived CDR1 and CDR2 are MGHRA and YSYEKL. CDR3 sequence: CASSLPSEYRKYGYTF. CDR3 bases read: TGCGCCAGCAGCCTCCCGAGCGAATACCGGAAGTACGGC.

In regard to this clone: The read terminates 3 residues before the CDR3 end, so the remaining end is supplied by the germline J gene. The chain recombines TRBV20-1 with TRBJ2-1; TRBD1 agrees at 7 bases. With 5 bases clipped from V and 4 bases from J, the junction kept 11 bases outside the gene matches. This CDR3 has 15 amino acids. Germline V CDR1 and CDR2: DFQATT, SNEGSKA (reference sequence). The sequenced part of the CDR3 DNA is TGCAGTGCTGCTACGGGACAGCTAAATTACAATGAG. Encoded protein: CSAATGQLNYNE. The entire CDR3 is CSAATGQLNYNEQFF.